The rows below give T cell receptor beta chains drawn from one sample of a study of T cells in Graves' hyperthyroidism and ophthalmopathy. TCRdb reprocessed the multiplex PCR reads with MiXCR, giving one entry per CDR3 protein. The top ten hold around 4% of the sample, which has approximately 610,000 distinct CDR3 sequences, about 15% seen once. The sequenced material came from blood. These TCRs come from a woman aged 40-49 years with Graves' ophthalmopathy. The CDR3 runs from the conserved cysteine through the conserved F or W. D genes are given only for firm matches. Where a row states a size, it is once, few, many or the class of an expanded clone; other rows omit it.

>-|-|TRBV3-1|TRBJ1-2
CASSQLGGPYGYTF
TGTGCCAGCAGCCAACTTGGGGGCCCCTATGGCTACACCTTC
>many|TRBD1|TRBV6-2/TRBV6-3|TRBJ1-5
CASSYGTGGFNQPQHF
TGTGCCAGCAGTTACGGCACAGGGGGCTTTAATCAGCCCCAGCATTTT
>many|-|TRBV12-3/TRBV12-4|TRBJ1-1
CASTMGRGTEAFF
TGTGCCAGCACTATGGGGAGAGGCACTGAAGCTTTCTTT
>many|-|TRBV29-1|TRBJ2-7
CSVGRDNYEQYF
TGCAGCGTGGGCCGGGACAACTACGAGCAGTACTTC
>many|TRBD1|TRBV19|TRBJ2-3
CASSMWGQSTDTQYF
TGTGCCAGTAGTATGTGGGGACAGAGCACAGATACGCAGTATTTT
>few|-|TRBV7-9|TRBJ2-5
CASSLTGKGETQYF
TGTGCCAGCAGCTTAACGGGGAAGGGGGAGACCCAGTACTTC
>few|-|TRBV7-9|TRBJ2-7
CASTAGSYEQYF
TGTGCCAGCACGGCAGGGTCCTACGAGCAGTACTTC
>once|-|TRBV12-3/TRBV12-4|TRBJ1-5
CASSLADKGQPQHF
TGTGCCAGCAGTTTAGCCGACAAGGGCCAGCCCCAGCATTTT
>many|-|TRBV28|TRBJ2-7
CASSSSVGTYEQYF
TGTGCCAGCAGTTCTAGTGTAGGGACCTACGAGCAGTACTTC
>many|-|TRBV11-2|TRBJ2-1
CASSLDGSGGQFF
TGTGCCAGCAGCTTAGATGGGAGCGGTGGGCAGTTCTTC
>many|-|TRBV20-1|TRBJ1-2
CSARDEYGGIYGYTF
TGCAGTGCTAGAGATGAGTACGGAGGAATCTATGGCTACACCTTC
>many|TRBD1|TRBV27|TRBJ2-5
CASSSLLGQGRETQYF
TGTGCCAGCAGTTCCCTATTGGGACAGGGAAGAGAGACCCAGTACTTC
>many|-|TRBV12-3/TRBV12-4|TRBJ1-1
CASSRFGTEAFF
TGTGCCAGCAGTAGGTTTGGGACTGAAGCTTTCTTT
>many|-|TRBV27|TRBJ1-1
CASSERVNTEAFF
TGTGCCAGCAGTGAGAGGGTGAACACTGAAGCTTTCTTT
>many|TRBD1|TRBV6-1|TRBJ2-2
CASKFEVQGVTGELFF
TGTGCCAGCAAATTTGAAGTACAGGGGGTGACCGGGGAGCTGTTTTTT
>many|-|TRBV5-1|TRBJ1-1
CASSLIWARRHTEAFF
TGCGCCAGCAGCTTGATCTGGGCCAGACGACACACTGAAGCTTTCTTT
>once|-|TRBV5-1|TRBJ2-7
CASSRSDGTPSSYEQYF
TGCGCCAGCAGCCGCTCCGATGGGACACCTAGTTCCTACGAGCAGTACTTC
>many|TRBD2|TRBV6-2/TRBV6-3|TRBJ2-5
CASRLAGIFKRETQYF
TGTGCCAGTCGACTAGCGGGAATTTTTAAACGAGAGACCCAGTACTTC
>many|TRBD1|TRBV6-2/TRBV6-3|TRBJ1-1
CASITPQGEDTEAFF
TGTGCCAGCATCACCCCCCAGGGGGAAGACACTGAAGCTTTCTTT
>-|-|TRBV28|TRBJ1-5
CASRLNRGRDRDQPQHF
TGTGCCAGCAGATTAAATCGGGGAAGAGATAGGGATCAGCCCCAGCATTTT
>few|-|TRBV29-1|TRBJ1-2
CSAGDNYGYTF
TGCAGCGCAGGGGATAACTATGGCTACACCTTC
>many|-|TRBV2|TRBJ2-7
CASSDSGYMGYEQYF
TGTGCCAGCAGTGATAGTGGATATATGGGCTACGAGCAGTACTTC
>many|TRBD1|TRBV6-2/TRBV6-3|TRBJ1-1
CASSYLGQGDTEAFF
TGTGCCAGCAGTTACCTCGGACAGGGCGACACTGAAGCTTTCTTT
>few|-|TRBV12-3/TRBV12-4|TRBJ2-5
CASSLRQKETQYF
TGTGCCAGCAGTTTGAGACAGAAAGAGACCCAGTACTTC
>many|-|TRBV19|TRBJ1-2
CASQPQGYYGYTF
TGTGCCAGTCAGCCCCAAGGCTACTATGGCTACACCTTC
>many|-|TRBV4-1|TRBJ2-5
CASSQDRTEETQYF
TGCGCCAGCAGCCAAGACAGGACGGAAGAGACCCAGTACTTC
>many|-|TRBV6-1|TRBJ2-7
CASSEAGPSSYEQYF
TGTGCCAGCAGTGAAGCCGGACCGTCGTCCTACGAGCAGTACTTC
>-|-|TRBV5-1|TRBJ2-5
CASSLILQQETQYF
TGCGCCAGCAGCTTGATACTACAACAAGAGACCCAGTACTTC
>-|-|TRBV9|TRBJ1-2
CASGRNRATNYGYTF
TGTGCCAGCGGACGAAACCGTGCGACCAACTATGGCTACACCTTC
>many|-|TRBV6-1|TRBJ1-5
CASSQRRAGSNQPQHF
TGTGCCAGCAGCCAAAGGAGGGCAGGAAGCAATCAGCCCCAGCATTTT
>many|-|TRBV6-2/TRBV6-3|TRBJ2-2
CATTINTGELFF
TGTGCCACGACTATCAACACCGGGGAGCTGTTTTTT
>-|-|TRBV6-1|TRBJ2-7
CASSTGRQLFYEQYF
TGTGCCAGCAGTACGGGGAGACAACTCTTCTACGAGCAGTACTTC
>few|-|TRBV27|TRBJ2-7
CASSLLQVPYEQYF
TGTGCCAGCAGTTTACTTCAGGTCCCCTACGAGCAGTACTTC
>many|TRBD2|TRBV2|TRBJ2-3
CATKAGASTDTQYF
TGTGCCACCAAGGCGGGAGCTAGCACAGATACGCAGTATTTT
>many|TRBD1|TRBV6-2/TRBV6-3|TRBJ2-4
CASSTGQPLAKNIQYF
TGTGCCAGCAGTACGGGACAGCCCCTAGCCAAAAACATTCAGTACTTC